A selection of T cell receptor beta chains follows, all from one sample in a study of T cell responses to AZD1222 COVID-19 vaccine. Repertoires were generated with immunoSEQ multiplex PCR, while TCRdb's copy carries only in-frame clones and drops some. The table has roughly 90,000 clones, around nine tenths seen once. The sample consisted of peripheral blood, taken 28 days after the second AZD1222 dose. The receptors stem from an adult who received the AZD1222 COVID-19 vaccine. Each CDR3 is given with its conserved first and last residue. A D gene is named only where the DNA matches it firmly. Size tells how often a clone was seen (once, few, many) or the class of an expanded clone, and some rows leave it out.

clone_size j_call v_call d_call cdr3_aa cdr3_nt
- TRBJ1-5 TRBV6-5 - CASSYSFFGNQPQHF TGTGCCAGCAGTTACTCGTTTTTCGGCAATCAGCCCCAGCATTTT
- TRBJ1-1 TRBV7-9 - CASSLEGHYTEAFF TGTGCCAGCAGCTTAGAAGGACACTACACTGAAGCTTTCTTT
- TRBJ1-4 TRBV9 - CASSLTGGFKEKLFF TGTGCCAGCAGCCTTACCGGCGGGTTCAAGGAAAAACTGTTTTTT
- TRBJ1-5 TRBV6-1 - CASSEGVDNQPQHF TGTGCCAGCAGTGAGGGAGTTGACAATCAGCCCCAGCATTTT
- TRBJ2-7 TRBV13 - CASSFVGGAPNEQYF TGTGCCAGCAGCTTTGTGGGGGGGGCCCCCAACGAGCAGTACTTC
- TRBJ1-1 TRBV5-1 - CASSLGRSGVWPAFF TGCGCCAGCAGCTTGGGGAGGTCGGGGGTATGGCCAGCTTTCTTT
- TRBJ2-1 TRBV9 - CASSVGGDYNEQFF TGTGCCAGCAGCGTAGGGGGGGACTACAATGAGCAGTTCTTC
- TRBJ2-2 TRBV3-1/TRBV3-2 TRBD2 CARRGGADGELFF TGTGCCAGGCGCGGGGGGGCAGATGGGGAGCTGTTTTTT
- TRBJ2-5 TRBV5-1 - CASSLFRVETQYF TGCGCCAGCAGCTTGTTCAGGGTTGAGACCCAGTACTTC
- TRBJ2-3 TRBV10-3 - CATLRDLTDTQYF TGTGCCACCCTAAGGGACCTCACAGATACGCAGTATTTT
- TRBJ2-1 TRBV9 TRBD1 CASSVGGTEYYNEQFF TGTGCCAGCAGCGTAGGGGGGACAGAATACTACAATGAGCAGTTCTTC
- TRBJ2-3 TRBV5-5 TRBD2 CASSHDPGLAGTGTDTQYF TGTGCCAGCAGCCATGATCCGGGACTAGCGGGGACGGGCACAGATACGCAGTATTTT
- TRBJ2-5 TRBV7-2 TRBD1 CASSLGTGRETQYF TGTGCCAGCAGCTTGGGGACAGGGAGGGAGACCCAGTACTTC
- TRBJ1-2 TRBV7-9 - CASSSTPDGVYGYTF TGTGCCAGCAGCTCAACACCGGACGGGGTCTATGGCTACACCTTC
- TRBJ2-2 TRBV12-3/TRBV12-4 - CASSFNTGELFF TGTGCCAGCAGTTTTAACACCGGGGAGCTGTTTTTT
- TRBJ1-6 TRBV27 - CATKRRGYVNSPLHF TGTGCCACCAAACGGAGGGGGTACGTTAATTCACCCCTCCACTTT
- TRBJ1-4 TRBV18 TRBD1 CASSPRTGDEKLFF TGTGCCAGCTCACCAAGGACAGGGGATGAAAAACTGTTTTTT
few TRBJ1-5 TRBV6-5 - CASSVDYTNNQPQHF TGTGCCAGCAGCGTGGACTATACCAACAATCAGCCCCAGCATTTT
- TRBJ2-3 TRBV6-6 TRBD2 CASSYRLALTDTQYF TGTGCCAGCAGTTACAGACTAGCGTTGACAGATACGCAGTATTTT
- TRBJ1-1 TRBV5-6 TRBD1 CASSGGQGAWGTEAFF TGTGCCAGCAGCGGTGGACAGGGGGCATGGGGCACTGAAGCTTTCTTT
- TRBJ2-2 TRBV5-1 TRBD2 CASSLAGTSGGYGGELFF TGCGCCAGCAGCTTGGCCGGGACTAGCGGGGGGTACGGCGGGGAGCTGTTTTTT
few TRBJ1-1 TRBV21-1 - CASSKGPGRVTEAFF TGTGCCAGCAGCAAAGGGCCGGGCCGGGTCACTGAAGCTTTCTTT
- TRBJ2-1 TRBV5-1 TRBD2 CASSLALAAHLFF TGCGCCAGCAGCTTGGCCCTAGCGGCCCACCTGTTCTTC
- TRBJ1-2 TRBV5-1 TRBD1 CASSLGGQGARGNYGYTF TGCGCCAGCAGCTTGGGTGGACAGGGGGCGCGAGGCAACTATGGCTACACCTTC
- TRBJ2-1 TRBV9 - CASSVEVWGEQFF TGTGCCAGCAGCGTAGAGGTGTGGGGTGAGCAGTTCTTC
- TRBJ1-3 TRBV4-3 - CASSQDRGGNSGNTIYF TGCGCCAGCAGCCAAGATAGGGGCGGAAACTCTGGAAACACCATATATTTT
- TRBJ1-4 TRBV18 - CASSPGQSTNEKLFF TGTGCCAGCTCACCTGGACAGTCAACTAATGAAAAACTGTTTTTT
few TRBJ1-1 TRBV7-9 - CASSSQGNTEAFF TGTGCCAGCAGCTCCCAGGGGAACACTGAAGCTTTCTTT
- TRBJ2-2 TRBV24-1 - CATSDLRVDNTGELFF TGTGCCACCAGTGATTTGAGGGTTGACAACACCGGGGAGCTGTTTTTT
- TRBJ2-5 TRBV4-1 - CASSRTLDREETQYF TGCGCCAGCAGCCGAACCCTGGACCGGGAAGAGACCCAGTACTTC
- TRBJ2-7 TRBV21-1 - CASSRRRLCSYEQYF TGTGCCAGCTCCCGGCGGCGGCTATGTAGCTACGAGCAGTACTTC
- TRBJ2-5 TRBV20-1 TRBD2 CSASTSGFKETQYF TGCAGTGCTAGTACTAGCGGATTTAAAGAGACCCAGTACTTC
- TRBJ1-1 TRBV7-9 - CASSLGQGNTEAFF TGTGCCAGCAGCTTAGGGCAGGGGAACACTGAAGCTTTCTTT